This T cell receptor (beta chain) was sequenced for a study of a mutant IDH1 vaccine in newly diagnosed glioma. The protocol was immunoSEQ multiplex PCR, while the TCRdb copy is restricted to in-frame clones and leaves out a portion. The repertoire includes 25,000 to 35,000 clones, 85% to 90% of them detected once, and more than 2.5% sits in the top ten. The V gene's germline CDR1 is MNHEY and CDR2 SVGAGI. V lost 0 bases and J lost 5, with 7 bases in between. This CDR3 has 13 residues. Time point indicated: week 23, last vaccination. What each vaccine dose contained was 300 ug of mutant IDH1 20-mer peptide, accompanied by topical imiquimod. Note on this clone: The antigen is undetermined. This specimen includes other DNA sequences encoding the same CDR3.

This rearrangement joins TRBV6-5 to TRBJ2-5, with D perhaps matching TRBD1 or TRBD2 (6 bases each). The sample here was PBMCs, taken from a glioma patient whose treatment included an IDH1 peptide vaccine. The sequence was collected from a man aged 35-49 years with glioma. The CDR3 DNA follows: TGTGCCAGCAGTTACTCGGGGGGCGAGACCCAGTACTTC. Translation: CASSYSGGETQYF.